The entry below describes one T cell receptor (beta chain). These data belong to a study of PD-L1 blockade in urothelial cancer. TCRdb's table, derived via immunoSEQ multiplex PCR, lists solely in-frame clones and lacks some. In the table there are just over 50,000 clones, approximately 84% of which are singletons. The J segment lost 4 bases and the V segment lost 7 bases, leaving 17 bases of the junction unmatched. The CDR3 extends over 17 amino acids. Germline V lookup: CDR1 SQVTM, CDR2 ANQGSEA. The sample consisted of PBMCs, taken around atezolizumab (anti-PD-L1) treatment. This chain uses TRBV29-1 with TRBJ2-7; 12 bases agree with TRBD2. The sequence was collected from a man aged 55 to 70 with urothelial cancer. The CDR3 spells CSAQSSGRDGSLYEQYF. In DNA, the CDR3 is TGCAGCGCCCAGTCTAGCGGGAGGGATGGGTCGTTATACGAGCAGTACTTC.